The clone carrying this T cell receptor (beta chain) came up a few times. Its antigen is still unknown. TCRdb ran MiXCR on the RT-PCR reads and lists one entry per CDR3 protein. The sample includes about 700,000 distinct CDR3 sequences, less than 20% of them seen just once. The entry originates in a study of response to subunit inactivated influenza vaccine. The study's findings and limits: Authors suggested each seasonal influenza vaccination recruits few new T cells.

The input for sequencing was PBMCs from blood, taken approximately 13 days after vaccination. The receptor was isolated from a man aged 50-59 years who received an inactivated influenza vaccine.

CDR3 sequence: CSAQLQGEIETQYF. CDR3 coding DNA: TGCAGTGCTCAACTACAGGGGGAGATCGAGACCCAGTACTTC. The chain links TRBV20-1 to TRBJ2-5, with 8 bases matching TRBD1. V lost 5 bases, J lost 5 bases, and 10 bases stayed unmatched. Germline V gene lookup returns CDR1 DFQATT and CDR2 SNEGSKA (reference sequence). This CDR3 has 14 amino acids.